A selection of T cell receptor beta chains follows, all from one sample in a study of blood T cell repertoires in COVID-19. The data were produced by immunoSEQ multiplex PCR, yet TCRdb's version contains in-frame clones alone and is incomplete. Found here are about 120,000 clones, 80% to 90% of them singletons; the top ten hold about 18%. The specimen was peripheral blood. The receptors stem from a human donor with acute or convalescent COVID-19. The donor label of this sample is uncertain. CDR3s include the opening cysteine and the closing phenylalanine or tryptophan. Fields, in order: D gene, V gene, J gene, clone size, CDR3 protein, CDR3 DNA. The D gene is left open where the match is weak. The size field is filled for only some rows; it gives once, few, many or a size class.

NA,TRBV9,TRBJ2-6,few,CASSVAGTGANVLTF,TGTGCCAGCAGCGTAGCAGGAACCGGGGCCAACGTCCTGACTTTC
NA,TRBV7-2,TRBJ1-4,NA,CASSLAGGSRGTNEKLFF,TGTGCCAGCAGCTTAGCGGGGGGGTCCAGGGGAACTAATGAAAAACTGTTTTTT
TRBD1,TRBV7-9,TRBJ2-1,NA,CASSSWTGGNEQFF,TGTGCCAGCAGCTCCTGGACAGGGGGCAATGAGCAGTTCTTC
NA,TRBV6-5,TRBJ2-2,NA,CASSYWGSGELFF,TGTGCCAGCAGTTACTGGGGCTCCGGGGAGCTGTTTTTT
TRBD1,TRBV7-2,TRBJ2-4,NA,CASSTTGGRIQYF,TGTGCCAGCAGCACCACAGGGGGCAGGATTCAGTACTTC
NA,TRBV7-7,TRBJ1-4,NA,CASSAGNNEKLFF,TGTGCCAGCAGTGCGGGGAATAATGAAAAACTGTTTTTT
NA,TRBV7-9,TRBJ2-5,NA,CASSSMKTGQYF,TGTGCCAGCAGCAGCATGAAGACAGGACAGTACTTC
TRBD1,TRBV6-2/TRBV6-3,TRBJ2-7,NA,CASSSGQNYYEQYF,TGTGCCAGCAGTTCGGGACAGAACTACTACGAGCAGTACTTC
TRBD2,TRBV5-4,TRBJ2-5,NA,CASSLKVGGGVRETQYF,TGTGCCAGCAGCTTGAAGGTCGGCGGGGGGGTCAGAGAGACCCAGTACTTC
NA,TRBV9,TRBJ1-4,NA,CASSPGKEEKLFF,TGTGCCAGCAGCCCAGGGAAGGAGGAAAAACTGTTTTTT
NA,TRBV9,TRBJ2-2,NA,CASSASGELFF,TGTGCCAGCAGCGCCAGTGGGGAGCTGTTTTTT
TRBD1,TRBV7-8,TRBJ2-5,NA,CASSSPGQRSGETQYF,TGTGCCAGCAGCTCACCGGGACAGAGATCGGGGGAGACCCAGTACTTC
NA,TRBV2,TRBJ1-5,NA,CASTPQQGGNQPQHF,TGTGCCAGCACCCCTCAACAGGGAGGCAATCAGCCCCAGCATTTT
NA,TRBV6-2/TRBV6-3,TRBJ2-3,NA,CASSYPPGFFTDTQYF,TGTGCCAGCAGTTACCCCCCAGGCTTCTTCACAGATACGCAGTATTTT
NA,TRBV7-2,TRBJ1-1,NA,CASSPAVLNTEAFF,TGTGCCAGCAGCCCCGCAGTATTGAACACTGAAGCTTTCTTT
NA,TRBV7-9,TRBJ1-3,once,CASSFEGRGNTIYF,TGTGCCAGCAGCTTTGAGGGTCGGGGAAACACCATATATTTT
NA,TRBV30,TRBJ2-3,once,CAWSLGAFSTDTQYF,TGTGCCTGGAGTTTGGGGGCCTTTAGCACAGATACGCAGTATTTT
NA,TRBV28,TRBJ2-5,NA,CASSLVEVGGETQYF,TGTGCCAGCAGTTTAGTAGAGGTAGGAGGTGAGACCCAGTACTTC
NA,TRBV25-1,TRBJ1-2,NA,CASSDGISFAPGGYTF,TGTGCCAGCAGTGATGGCATATCGTTTGCTCCGGGAGGCTACACCTTC
TRBD2,TRBV7-9,TRBJ2-3,NA,CASSLVWTSGGTDTQYF,TGTGCCAGCAGCTTAGTCTGGACTAGCGGAGGCACAGATACGCAGTATTTT
TRBD1,TRBV27,TRBJ1-5,NA,CASSLSYGQGSNQPQHF,TGTGCCAGCAGTTTATCGTACGGACAGGGCAGCAATCAGCCCCAGCATTTT
TRBD1,TRBV4-1,TRBJ2-7,NA,CASSQAPTGPVSIYEQYF,TGCGCCAGCAGCCAAGCCCCGACAGGGCCCGTGAGCATCTACGAGCAGTACTTC
NA,TRBV6-4,TRBJ1-2,NA,CASSLGANYGYTF,TGTGCCAGCTCCCTAGGGGCTAACTATGGCTACACCTTC
TRBD1,TRBV9,TRBJ1-4,NA,CASSAAGTAYEKLFF,TGTGCCAGCAGCGCCGCCGGGACAGCCTATGAAAAACTGTTTTTT
TRBD1,TRBV27,TRBJ1-2,NA,CASRKGQPNYGYTF,TGTGCCAGCAGGAAGGGACAGCCAAACTATGGCTACACCTTC
NA,TRBV5-5,TRBJ2-7,NA,CASSFPGDEQYF,TGTGCCAGCAGCTTTCCAGGGGACGAGCAGTACTTC
NA,TRBV5-1,TRBJ2-1,few,CASSQQGLNEQFF,TGCGCCAGCAGCCAGCAGGGGCTAAATGAGCAGTTCTTC
NA,TRBV10-3,TRBJ2-7,NA,CAITKSRVPAYEQYF,TGTGCCATTACGAAGAGCCGGGTCCCAGCGTACGAGCAGTACTTC
NA,TRBV19,TRBJ2-1,once,CTSSLPRGSGGNEQFF,TGTACCAGTAGTTTACCCCGAGGAAGCGGAGGGAATGAGCAGTTCTTC
NA,TRBV27,TRBJ1-1,NA,CASSSNRDWVTEAFF,TGTGCCAGCAGCTCTAACCGGGACTGGGTCACTGAAGCTTTCTTT
NA,TRBV28,TRBJ2-4,NA,CASSLTGENIQYF,TGTGCCAGCAGTTTAACCGGGGAAAACATTCAGTACTTC
TRBD2,TRBV6-1,TRBJ2-6,NA,CASSENPGRENVLTF,TGTGCCAGCAGTGAAAACCCGGGGCGGGAGAACGTCCTGACTTTC
NA,TRBV28,TRBJ1-1,NA,CASSLAGRDTEAFF,TGTGCCAGCAGTTTGGCAGGGAGGGACACTGAAGCTTTCTTT
NA,TRBV30,TRBJ1-5,NA,CAWNRNNQPQHF,TGTGCCTGGAATAGAAACAATCAGCCCCAGCATTTT
TRBD1,TRBV2,TRBJ1-3,NA,CASSMETTGVGNTIYF,TGTGCCAGCAGTATGGAGACTACAGGGGTTGGAAACACCATATATTTT
TRBD1,TRBV7-9,TRBJ2-7,NA,CASSVRGNYEQYF,TGTGCCAGCAGCGTCAGGGGGAATTACGAGCAGTACTTC